Shown below are 10 T cell receptor beta chains from a single sample sequenced in a study of T cells in Graves' hyperthyroidism and ophthalmopathy. It was RNA transcripts that yielded the amplified TCR beta CDR3 regions. HTBI primers drove first-round RT-PCR of the TCR CDR3. TCRdb redid the calling of the multiplex PCR reads with MiXCR, one entry per CDR3 protein. The sample consists of about 660,000 distinct CDR3 sequences, over 40% of them appearing once. The sequenced sample was peripheral blood or thyroid tissue (not recorded which). All receptors come from an adult man with Graves' disease, either hyperthyroidism or ophthalmopathy (not recorded which).

The rearrangement links TRBV29-1 to TRBJ1-2, with D perhaps TRBD1 (6 bases). The V end lost 7 bases, the J end lost 0 bases, and 12 bases lay between the germline ends. Germline V gene data show CDR1 as SQVTM and CDR2 as ANQGSEA. The CDR3 spans 13 residues. In nucleotides, the CDR3 is TGCAGCGGGAGGACAGACACTAACTATGGCTACACCTTC. Its protein is CSGRTDTNYGYTF.

About this clonotype: One end of the junction does not line up with germline, which may come from a read error. The genes are TRBV20-1 and TRBJ2-6; a possible D gene is TRBD1 (5 bases). The CDR3 spans 12 residues. CDR1 is DFQATT and CDR2 is SNEGSKA in the germline V gene (reference sequence). DNA of the CDR3: TGCAGTGCTAGAGGGGGCCTAAACACTGAAGCTTTC. This encodes CSARGGLNTEAF.

V and J are TRBV5-5 and TRBJ1-5, with TRBD1 matching over 10 bases. The V gene's germline CDR1 is SGHKS and CDR2 YYEKEE (reference sequence). Trimming took 0 bases from V and 1 from J; bases not matched to a gene: 4. This CDR3 is built from 17 residues. The CDR3 loop is CASSLGQGAESNQPQHF. The CDR3 nucleotides read TGTGCCAGCAGCTTGGGACAGGGGGCGGAGAGCAATCAGCCCCAGCATTTT.

The count of this clonotype is one. Sequence at one end of the junction differs from germline and may be a read error. This chain uses TRBV4-1 with TRBJ2-5; D may match TRBD1 or TRBD2 (5 bases each). The CDR3 consists of 14 residues. Germline CDR1 and CDR2: MGHRA and YSYEKL. The CDR3 DNA reads TGCGCCAGCGGCCAAGACATAGGGACAGAGACCCAGTACTTC. Translated: CASGQDIGTETQYF.

The V and J genes are TRBV2 and TRBJ2-5; D possibly corresponds to TRBD1 (5 bases). Germline V gives CDR1 SNHLY, CDR2 FYNNEI. V lost 5 bases, J lost 5 bases, and 12 bases lay in between. This CDR3 has 13 residues. CDR3 loop: CASSLYPGETQYF. The CDR3 nucleotides read TGTGCCAGCAGTTTATACCCAGGGGAGACCCAGTACTTC.

Comment on this clonotype: Relative to the germline gene, one junction end is altered; a read error may explain this. The V call is TRBV5-5, the J call TRBJ2-7, with no clear D. Looked up from germline, CDR1 is SGHKS and CDR2 is YYEKEE (reference sequence). The CDR3 has 14 residues. CDR3 protein: CASSQEHSSYEQYF. The CDR3 DNA reads TGCGCCAGCAGCCAAGAGCACAGCTCCTACGAGCAGTACTTC.

The sample holds a few counts of this clonotype. V is TRBV2 and J is TRBJ1-5; 7 nucleotides match TRBD1. With V trimmed by 5 bases and J by 6 bases, 13 bases remained unmatched. The germline gives CDR1 SNHLY, CDR2 FYNNEI. The CDR3 totals 16 residues. The CDR3 DNA is TGTGCCAGCAGTAATATTATGACAGGGATATTTCAGCCCCAGCATTTT. The encoded protein is CASSNIMTGIFQPQHF.

The chain employs TRBV24-1 and TRBJ2-5, with D unclear. Germline loops: CDR1 KGHDR, CDR2 SFDVKD. The CDR3 contains 15 residues. V was clipped by 1 base and J by 1 base, with 9 bases between them. CDR3 coding DNA: TGTGCCACCAGTGATTTCGAAGGGTTCCAAGAGACCCAGTACTTC. Encoded protein: CATSDFEGFQETQYF.

Note on this clonotype: This could be a read error, since a much larger clone is one nucleotide away. The chain is built from TRBV29-1 and TRBJ1-5; D unclear. CDR3 length: 15 residues. Trimming cost V 3 bases and J 4 bases, with 16 bases left between them. CDR1 SQVTM and CDR2 ANQGSEA come from the germline V gene. CDR3 nucleotides: TGCAGCGTTGAGGATCCGGACGGAACTAATCAGCCCCAGCATTTT. It specifies CSVEDPDGTNQPQHF.

The gene calls are TRBV9 and TRBJ1-2; D ambiguous. The V gene's germline CDR1 is SGDLS and CDR2 YYNGEE. The CDR3 has 12 amino acids. V was cut by 6 bases and J by 6 bases, with 12 bases left in between. DNA of the CDR3: TGTGCCAGCAACCTCGCAGGAGATGGCTACACCTTC. This encodes CASNLAGDGYTF.